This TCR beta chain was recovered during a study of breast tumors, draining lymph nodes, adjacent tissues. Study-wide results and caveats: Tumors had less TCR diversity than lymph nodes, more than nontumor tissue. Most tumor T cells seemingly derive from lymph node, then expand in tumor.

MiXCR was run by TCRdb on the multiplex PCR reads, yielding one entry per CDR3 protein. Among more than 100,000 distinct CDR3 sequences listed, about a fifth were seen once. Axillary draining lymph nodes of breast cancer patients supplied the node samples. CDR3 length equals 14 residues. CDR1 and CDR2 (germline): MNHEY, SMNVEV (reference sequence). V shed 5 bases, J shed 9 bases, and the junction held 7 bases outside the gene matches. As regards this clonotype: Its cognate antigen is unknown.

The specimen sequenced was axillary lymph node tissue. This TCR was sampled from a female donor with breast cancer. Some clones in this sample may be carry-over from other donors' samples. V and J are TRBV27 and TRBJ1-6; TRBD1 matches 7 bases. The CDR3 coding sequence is TGTGCCAGCAGTCCGGAGACAGGGATTTCACCCCTCCACTTT. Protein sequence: CASSPETGISPLHF.